A single TCR beta chain is shown here with its context. The antigen remains undetermined. The data originate from a study of siplizumab effects on memory and regulatory T cells. TCRdb keeps only in-frame clones here, not all; method: immunoSEQ multiplex PCR. The sample lists 75,000 to 100,000 clones, approximately 93% seen once, with over 0.25% in the top ten. The V and J ends lost 7 bases and 7 bases respectively, with 3 bases between them. This CDR3 is 9 amino acids long. Study outcomes and limitations: Reactions containing siplizumab showed mappable alloreactive CD4+ clones averaging approximately 73% Treg-derived, versus about 27% in controls.

The receptor comes from a human donor in good health. V is TRBV5-3 and J is TRBJ2-1; D not resolved. TRBV5-3 is given ORF status, its function remaining uncertain. The specimen was non-Treg CD4+ T cells sorted from blood. CDR3 region: CARGNEQFF. CDR3 nucleotide sequence: TGTGCCAGAGGGAATGAGCAGTTCTTC.